This T cell receptor (beta chain) comes out of a study of T cells after yellow fever vaccination. Using its own MiXCR run on the 5' RACE reads, TCRdb lists one record per CDR3 protein. The table has about 69,000 distinct CDR3 sequences, under 6.5% seen once. This clonotype was counted many times. V was pared by 2 bases and J by 0 bases, with 3 bases between. The V gene's germline CDR1 is MNHEY and CDR2 SMNVEV (reference sequence). The CDR3 extends over 13 amino acids. V usage is TRBV27 and J usage is TRBJ2-3; D remains unclear. The receptor comes from a young man who received the YFV17D yellow fever vaccine. The input for sequencing was CD4+ T cells sorted from PBMCs, taken around 15 days after the first yellow fever vaccination. CDR3 in amino acids: CASSLQSTDTQYF. The CDR3 DNA follows: TGTGCCAGCAGTTTACAAAGCACAGATACGCAGTATTTT.